Below, 8 T cell receptor beta chains from the same sample are listed, as sequenced in a study of T cell changes during pregnancy in multiple sclerosis. The data were produced by immunoSEQ multiplex PCR, yet TCRdb's version contains in-frame clones alone and is incomplete. The sample contains tens of thousands of clones, 91% of which appear only once. Specimen: CD4+ T cells from peripheral blood mononuclear cells, collected in the first trimester of pregnancy. Receptor source: a female donor with multiple sclerosis, enrolled in a pregnancy study.

The chain employs TRBV14 and TRBJ2-3; maybe TRBD1 (6 bases). Germline CDR1 SGHDN, CDR2 FVKESK. The ends were cut back, 0 bases at V and 1 base at J, with 17 bases in the middle. The CDR3 has 18 residues. Written as DNA, the CDR3 is TGTGCCAGCAGCCAAGATACGAGGACAGATCATCGCACAGATACGCAGTATTTT. Its protein product is CASSQDTRTDHRTDTQYF.

The rearrangement links TRBV6-5 to TRBJ1-2; no definite D call. The CDR3 has 15 residues. Germline V lookup: CDR1 MNHEY, CDR2 SVGAGI. V lost 2 bases and J lost 6, with 16 bases in between. CDR3 amino acids: CASSYISSRLDGYTF. The CDR3 DNA reads TGTGCCAGCAGTTACATCAGTTCTCGACTCGATGGCTACACCTTC.

This clone has a single count. V is TRBV29-1 and J is TRBJ2-5, with TRBD1 identical over 10 bases. The V gene end was trimmed by 4 bases and the J gene end by 5 bases; junction bases not matched to a gene: 4. The CDR3 totals 13 residues. Germline CDR1 is SQVTM and CDR2 is ANQGSEA. The CDR3 is CSVAWTGGETQYF. Here the CDR3 DNA reads TGCAGCGTTGCGTGGACAGGGGGGGAGACCCAGTACTTC.

The V gene is TRBV9, the J gene TRBJ2-7, with D possibly matching TRBD1 (5 bases). V lost 0 bases and J lost 3, with 10 bases in between. The CDR3 is made up of 14 amino acids. Germline-derived CDR1 and CDR2 are SGDLS and YYNGEE. The CDR3 coding sequence is TGTGCCAGCAGCGTAGCTCCGGACAACTACGAGCAGTACTTC. Amino acid sequence: CASSVAPDNYEQYF.

This chain uses TRBV5-5 with TRBJ1-5, with TRBD1 identical over 7 bases. Looked up from germline, CDR1 is SGHKS and CDR2 is YYEKEE (reference sequence). V trimming: 3 bases; J trimming: 11 bases; junction bases outside the gene matches: 17. This CDR3 spans 16 amino acids. The CDR3 DNA is TGTGCCAGCAGCTCCTGGGGACAGTCCTCAATCACGGCCCAGCATTTT. This encodes CASSSWGQSSITAQHF.

The rearrangement uses TRBV5-4 and TRBJ1-2, with D possibly matching TRBD1 (5 bases). Trimming shortened V by 6 bases and J by 8 bases, and 20 bases separated the two germline ends. Germline CDR1 and CDR2: SGHNT and YYREEE (reference sequence). The CDR3 is made up of 14 amino acids. The CDR3 DNA reads as TGTGCCAGCAACCCGGCGGGGAGCAGGGCGGGCTACACCTTC. Translated: CASNPAGSRAGYTF.

The gene calls are TRBV7-3 and TRBJ2-7, with 8 nucleotides matching TRBD2. The CDR3 covers 16 residues. V was clipped by 2 bases and J by 5 bases; unmatched bases: 11. Germline values: CDR1 SGHTA, CDR2 FQGTGA. CDR3 nucleotide sequence: TGTGCCAGCAGCTTAGCCTCTATAGCGGGGCCCCACGAGCAGTACTTC. It specifies CASSLASIAGPHEQYF.

The gene calls are TRBV29-1 and TRBJ1-5, with no clear D. V lost 7 bases and J lost 0, with 7 bases in between. Germline CDR1 reads SQVTM; CDR2 reads ANQGSEA. The CDR3 totals 12 residues. In DNA, the CDR3 is TGCAGCGCCGGTGGTAGCAATCAGCCCCAGCATTTT. This codes for CSAGGSNQPQHF.